These 10 T cell receptor beta chains were sequenced from one sample in a study of T cells after yellow fever vaccination. Each CDR3 protein gets one entry after TCRdb re-called the 5' RACE reads with MiXCR. The sample holds about 220,000 distinct CDR3 sequences, approximately 3.3% seen once. The input for sequencing was CD4+ T cells sorted from PBMCs, taken 10 days after the yellow fever booster vaccination. These receptors were taken from a man aged 18 to 29 who received the YFV17D yellow fever vaccine.

V and J are TRBV6-5 and TRBJ1-6; D is perhaps TRBD1 (6 bases). Germline loops: CDR1 MNHEY, CDR2 SVGAGI. Trimming stripped 6 bases from V and 0 bases from J, with 12 bases between. The CDR3 is 16 residues long. CDR3 bases: TGTGCCAGCAGCAGAACAGGGAGCTCCTATAATTCACCCCTCCACTTT. It encodes CASSRTGSSYNSPLHF.

This clonotype was recorded at least ten times. V usage is TRBV6-6 and J usage is TRBJ1-2, with D possibly matching TRBD1 (6 bases). In germline, CDR1 is MNHNY, CDR2 SVGAGI (reference sequence). The CDR3 loop spans 15 amino acids. V lost 5 bases, J lost 3 bases, and 16 bases lay in between. The CDR3 coding sequence is TGTGCCAGCAGTCCTACGAGGGGGGCGTACTATGGCTACACCTTC. This encodes CASSPTRGAYYGYTF.

In its sample, this clonotype was seen many times. The J gene is TRBJ2-1, the V gene TRBV5-1; weak D call: TRBD1 (6 bases). The CDR3 is made up of 16 amino acids. CDR1 and CDR2 from the germline V gene are SGHRS and YFSETQ. Trimming took off 1 base at V and 2 bases at J, with 13 bases between the two ends. The CDR3 region is CASSLIQGGTYNEQFF. The DNA of the CDR3 is TGCGCCAGCAGCTTGATACAGGGTGGGACCTACAATGAGCAGTTCTTC.

The rearrangement joins TRBV6-2 or TRBV6-3 to TRBJ1-5; D not certain. Germline CDR1 MNHEY, CDR2 SVGEGT. Trimming removed 2 bases at V and 2 bases at J, with 7 bases between. The CDR3 is made up of 14 amino acids. This CDR3 is CASSYRNRNQPQHF. CDR3 in DNA: TGTGCCAGCAGTTACCGGAACCGCAATCAGCCCCAGCATTTT.

This clonotype was observed a few times. CDR3 coding DNA: TGTGCCAGCTCACCACCGGCCACCCGCACAGATACGCAGTATTTT. Encoded protein: CASSPPATRTDTQYF. The chain combines TRBV18 with TRBJ2-3; D remains unclear. Trimming cost V 0 bases and J 1 base, with 8 bases left between them. This CDR3 comprises 15 residues. Germline assignment: CDR1 KGHSH and CDR2 LQKENI.

This clonotype appeared many times. A junction end diverges from the germline sequence, so it may reflect a read error. This chain connects TRBV4-3 to TRBJ1-6; no firm D call. Germline V gene data show CDR1 as LGHNA and CDR2 as YSLEER. The CDR3 runs to 13 residues. The CDR3 is CASSPGLNSPPHF. CDR3 DNA sequence: TGCGCCAGCAGCCCCGGACTGAATTCACCCCCCCACTTT.

This clonotype was seen at least ten times. The chain is built from TRBV7-9 and TRBJ2-7; TRBD1 matches 9 bases. The CDR3 runs 16 residues. CDR1 and CDR2 from the germline V gene are SEHNR and FQNEAQ (reference sequence). V gave up 3 bases and J gave up 0 bases; unmatched junction bases: 6. The CDR3 protein is CASSLGGTGSSYEQYV. The CDR3 nucleotides are TGTGCCAGCAGCTTGGGGGGGACAGGGAGCTCCTACGAGCAGTACGTC.

This chain connects TRBV5-6 to TRBJ1-3, with D uncertain. V was cut by 2 bases and J by 0 bases, with 12 bases left in between. CDR1 SGHDT and CDR2 YYEEEE come from the germline V gene. CDR3 length: 16 amino acids. This CDR3 reads CASSFRQELSGNTIYF. As DNA, the CDR3 is TGTGCCAGCAGCTTCCGCCAGGAACTCTCTGGAAACACCATATATTTT. The entire variable domain, with the rest obtained from reference TRBV5-6 and TRBJ1-3, is as follows: DAGVTQSPTHLIKTRGQQVTLRCSPKSGHDTVSWYQQALGQGPQFIFQYYEEEERQRGNFPDRFSGHQFPNYSSELNVNALLLGDSALYLCASSFRQELSGNTIYFGEGSWLTVV.

This clonotype came up many times. The chain links TRBV6-5 to TRBJ2-6; no reliable D call. CDR3 length: 14 amino acids. Trimming removed 8 bases from V and 0 bases from J, with 8 bases in between. The germline gives CDR1 MNHEY, CDR2 SVGAGI. The CDR3 loop is CASYRISGANVLTF. For the CDR3, the DNA is TGTGCCAGCTATCGGATCTCTGGGGCCAACGTCCTGACTTTC.

This clonotype was detected only a few times. The gene calls are TRBV25-1 and TRBJ2-5; no clear D. The CDR3 has 14 amino acids. V was trimmed by 3 bases and J by 3 bases, leaving 11 bases between them. Germline-derived CDR1 and CDR2 are MGHDK and SYGVNS. The CDR3 DNA sequence: TGTGCCAGCAGTGACGTTCGAAGGGAAGAGACCCAGTACTTC. Translation gives CASSDVRREETQYF.